A single sample is the source of the 26 T cell receptor beta chains below, sequenced in a study of regulatory T cells in long-lasting Graves disease. Relying on iRepertoire HTBI primers and Arm-PCR of CDR3 regions, the team built TCR beta libraries. Using its own MiXCR run on the multiplex PCR reads, TCRdb lists one record per CDR3 protein. The table records roughly 470,000 distinct CDR3 sequences, less than 25% of them present only once. The time point here: persistent/refractory GD, antithyroid drugs over 5 years with positive TRAb. PBMC RNA was the source of the TCR library. This specimen was peripheral blood mononuclear cells (PBMCs), taken when the disease was refractory, from a patient treated with antithyroid drugs. These receptors were collected from a female donor with Graves disease.

This clonotype was detected many times. In nucleotides, the CDR3 is TGTGCCAGCAGCTTCGGACTAGCAGGGTCGGGGGAGCAGTACTTC. Amino acid sequence: CASSFGLAGSGEQYF. The rearrangement uses TRBV27 and TRBJ2-7; TRBD2 aligns across 8 bases. CDR3 length: 15 amino acids. With V trimmed by 6 bases and J by 7 bases, 14 bases remained unmatched. Germline V lookup: CDR1 MNHEY, CDR2 SMNVEV (reference sequence).

This clonotype was seen many times. This chain links TRBV11-2 with TRBJ2-7; 7 bases are a match to TRBD2. The V gene end was trimmed by 4 bases and the J gene end by 4 bases; junction bases not matched to a gene: 4. The length of the CDR3 is 13 residues. CDR1 and CDR2 from the germline V gene are SGHAT and FQNNGV. CDR3 amino acids: CASSSLAAYEQYF. CDR3 nucleotides: TGTGCCAGCAGCTCTCTAGCGGCTTACGAGCAGTACTTC.

The chain combines TRBV3-1 with TRBJ2-1, with D hard to call. From germline, CDR1 is LGHDT and CDR2 YNNKEL (reference sequence). The CDR3 extends over 16 amino acids. Trimming stripped 0 bases from V and 2 bases from J, with 11 bases between. The CDR3 sequence: CASSQDPWMPYNEQFF. For the CDR3, the DNA is TGTGCCAGCAGCCAAGATCCGTGGATGCCCTACAATGAGCAGTTCTTC.

This clonotype occurred a few times. The V gene is TRBV4-1, the J gene TRBJ1-1; tentatively, D is TRBD1 (6 bases). The V end was cut by 4 bases, the J end by 4 bases, with 13 bases between. The CDR3 covers 14 residues. The germline gives CDR1 MGHRA, CDR2 YSYEKL. The CDR3 sequence is CASSRHRDGTEAFF. The DNA for the CDR3 is TGCGCCAGCAGCCGCCACAGGGATGGCACTGAAGCTTTCTTT.

This clonotype was seen many times. The chain links TRBV6-1 to TRBJ2-7; 7 bases match TRBD1. Germline loops: CDR1 MNHNS, CDR2 SASEGT. V shed 6 bases and J 1 base; nucleotides not matched to a gene: 6. CDR3 length: 14 amino acids. The CDR3 DNA follows: TGTGCCAGCAGCCAAATGGGACAGTCCTACGAGCAGTACTTC. Amino acids: CASSQMGQSYEQYF.

This clonotype was recorded many times. The chain joins TRBV12-3 or TRBV12-4 to TRBJ1-5; D unresolved. Trimming shortened V by 2 bases and J by 10 bases, and 9 bases separated the two germline ends. The CDR3 runs 12 residues. The CDR3 bases are TGTGCCAGCAGTTTATCCTACTCCCCCCAGCATTTT. Its translation is CASSLSYSPQHF.

This clonotype occurred a few times. The chain couples TRBV18 to TRBJ2-7; maybe TRBD1 (5 bases). The CDR3 loop spans 16 amino acids. Germline lookup yields CDR1 KGHSH and CDR2 LQKENI. Trimming shortened V by 3 bases and J by 0 bases, and 15 bases separated the two germline ends. Here the CDR3 DNA reads TGTGCCAGCTCACCTAAGGCGGACACAGCCTCCTACGAGCAGTACTTC. Its protein is CASSPKADTASYEQYF.

The chain is built from TRBV6-1 and TRBJ2-7; 12 bases align to TRBD2. CDR1 and CDR2 from the germline V gene are MNHNS and SASEGT. V dropped 5 bases and J dropped 4; count of bases not matched to a gene: 6. The CDR3 sequence is 15 residues long. The CDR3 region has the DNA TGTGCCAGCAGTCGGACTAGCGGGAAAGGTTACGAGCAGTACTTC. It encodes CASSRTSGKGYEQYF.

In this sample, this clonotype turned up many times. This chain connects TRBV7-9 to TRBJ2-7; D uncertain. V lost 11 bases, J lost 1 base, and 12 bases lay in between. From germline, CDR1 is SEHNR and CDR2 FQNEAQ (reference sequence). The CDR3 loop spans 12 amino acids. The CDR3 spells CAYMSSSYEQYF. CDR3 sequence (DNA): TGTGCCTATATGAGTAGTTCCTACGAGCAGTACTTC.

This clonotype was recorded a few times. The chain joins TRBV6-1 to TRBJ1-3; D call uncertain. The germline gives CDR1 MNHNS, CDR2 SASEGT. V dropped 6 bases and J dropped 1 base, with 10 bases sitting between them. CDR3 length equals 14 residues. The CDR3 DNA sequence: TGTGCCAGCAGCGCGGTGGGGTCTGGAAACACCATATATTTT. It codes for CASSAVGSGNTIYF.

Many counts were recorded for this clonotype. V usage is TRBV2 and J usage is TRBJ1-5; D is uncertain. Germline V CDR1 and CDR2: SNHLY, FYNNEI. The CDR3 is made up of 15 amino acids. CDR3 protein: CDYPGTDNSNQPQHF. DNA for the CDR3: TGTGACTATCCCGGAACGGATAATAGCAATCAGCCCCAGCATTTT.

In this sample, this clonotype turned up many times. This rearrangement joins TRBV5-1 to TRBJ2-7, with 8 bases that match TRBD1. This CDR3 has 13 amino acids. With V trimmed by 5 bases and J by 5 bases, 6 bases remained unmatched. Germline lookup yields CDR1 SGHRS and CDR2 YFSETQ. CDR3 DNA sequence: TGCGCCAGCAGTTGGACAGGGAACGACGAGCAGTACTTC. Protein product: CASSWTGNDEQYF.

Points on this clonotype: A far larger clone is off by one base, so a read error is likely. The chain employs TRBV28 and TRBJ2-1; TRBD2 is a possible D gene (5 bases). The J call is doubtful: the DNA matches TRBJ2-5 better. Per germline, CDR1 MDHEN and CDR2 SYDVKM. The CDR3 runs 15 residues. The CDR3: CAGSQTTASGETQYF. The CDR3 DNA sequence: TGTGCCGGCAGTCAAACAACAGCATCGGGGGAGACCCAGTACTTC.

This clonotype has at least ten counts. The chain uses TRBV10-3 and TRBJ2-7, with 11 bases lining up with TRBD2. The CDR3 spans 18 residues. Germline V lookup: CDR1 ENHRY, CDR2 SYGVKD. CDR3 in amino acids: CPQHRASGRSGEMGEQYF. CDR3 nucleotides: TGTCCCCAGCATCGGGCTAGCGGGAGGTCAGGGGAGATGGGCGAGCAGTACTTC.

The rearrangement links TRBV4-1 to TRBJ2-7; 11 nucleotides line up with TRBD2. Trimming cost V 0 bases and J 6 bases; bases outside gene matches: 7. CDR3 length: 16 residues. Germline V gene sequence: CDR1 MGHRA, CDR2 YSYEKL. The CDR3 reads CASSQELTSGAGEQYF. The CDR3 coding sequence is TGCGCCAGCAGCCAAGAATTGACTAGCGGGGCCGGCGAGCAGTACTTC.

This clonotype was found many times. This chain uses TRBV2 with TRBJ1-1; D call uncertain. Germline CDR1 reads SNHLY; CDR2 reads FYNNEI. The V and J ends lost 4 bases and 3 bases respectively, with 15 bases between them. The CDR3 has 15 residues. The CDR3 here is CASSGRTVRDTEAFF. CDR3 in DNA: TGTGCCAGCAGTGGAAGAACAGTCAGAGACACTGAAGCTTTCTTT.

The chain's CDR3 is CSARNAGATGELFF. DNA for the CDR3: TGCAGTGCTAGGAACGCAGGGGCCACCGGGGAGCTGTTTTTT. The chain carries TRBV20-1 and TRBJ2-2; TRBD1 might be the D (6 bases). Germline CDR1 is DFQATT and CDR2 is SNEGSKA (reference sequence). V was pared by 3 bases and J by 4 bases, with 12 bases between. This CDR3 spans 14 amino acids.

The rearrangement uses TRBV15 and TRBJ1-5; the D is unclear. Germline V gene data show CDR1 as LNHNV and CDR2 as YYDKDF (reference sequence). This CDR3 has 14 residues. Trimming stripped 0 bases from V and 4 bases from J, with 7 bases between. CDR3: CATSRDRANQPQHF. CDR3 in DNA: TGTGCCACCAGCAGAGATCGGGCTAATCAGCCCCAGCATTTT. Together with reference TRBV15 and TRBJ1-5, the CDR3 gives the full variable domain: DAMVIQNPRYQVTQFGKPVTLSCSQTLNHNVMYWYQQKSSQAPKLLFHYYDKDFNNEADTPDNFQSRRPNTSFCFLDIRSPGLGDTAMYLCATSRDRANQPQHFGDGTRLSIL.

This clonotype was seen repeatedly, ten times or more. The genes are TRBV6-2 or TRBV6-3 and TRBJ1-2; the D is unclear. Germline V gives CDR1 MNHEY, CDR2 SVGEGT. The CDR3 consists of 14 residues. The V end lost 7 bases, the J end lost 2 bases, and 14 bases lay between the germline ends. The CDR3 protein is CASISSTLNYGYTF. Here the CDR3 DNA reads TGTGCCAGCATTTCTTCGACCCTAAACTATGGCTACACCTTC.

The chain carries TRBV6-5 and TRBJ2-1, with unresolved D. Germline V gives CDR1 MNHEY, CDR2 SVGAGI. The CDR3 is 16 residues long. V was shortened by 0 bases and J by 2 bases, with 11 bases between the two germline ends. Here the CDR3 reads CASSYSEAPAYNEQFF. In DNA form, the CDR3 reads TGTGCCAGCAGTTACTCGGAAGCGCCAGCCTACAATGAGCAGTTCTTC.

The gene calls are TRBV11-2 and TRBJ2-1; D is uncertain. The CDR3 covers 18 residues. V lost 1 base and J 5 bases, leaving 21 bases between the germline ends. The germline CDR1 and CDR2 sequences are SGHAT and FQNNGV. The CDR3 here is CASSLVFSRTHGNNEQFF. CDR3 in DNA: TGTGCCAGCAGCTTAGTCTTTAGCCGTACCCATGGGAACAATGAGCAGTTCTTC. The full variable domain, completed using reference TRBV11-2 and TRBJ2-1, is EAGVAQSPRYKIIEKRQSVAFWCNPISGHATLYWYQQILGQGPKLLIQFQNNGVVDDSQLPKDRFSAERLKGVDSTLKIQPAKLEDSAVYLCASSLVFSRTHGNNEQFFGPGTRLTVL.

This clonotype showed up just a few times. The chain carries TRBV2 and TRBJ1-1; D perhaps matches TRBD1 (6 bases). The CDR3 loop spans 15 amino acids. V lost 1 base and J 3 bases, leaving 12 bases between the germline ends. Per germline, CDR1 SNHLY and CDR2 FYNNEI. The CDR3 nucleotides are TGTGCCAGCAGTGAAGAAGGGGGTTGGGACACTGAAGCTTTCTTT. Translated, it gives CASSEEGGWDTEAFF.

V usage is TRBV7-6 and J usage is TRBJ1-1; D is unclear. CDR1 and CDR2 (germline): SGHVS, FNYEAQ. V was cut by 4 bases and J by 5 bases, with 11 bases left in between. The CDR3 consists of 13 residues. In DNA, the CDR3 is TGTGCCAGCAGCTCAACAGCTGGGACTGAAGCTTTCTTT. Encoded protein: CASSSTAGTEAFF.

This clonotype was seen only a few times. The chain joins TRBV28 to TRBJ1-5; D remains ambiguous. Deletions cut 8 bases from V and 6 bases from J, with 14 bases between. This CDR3 has 13 amino acids. Germline CDR1 reads MDHEN; CDR2 reads SYDVKM. For the CDR3, the DNA is TGTGCCAGCCTTGGCGGGTTGGGTCAGCCCCAGCATTTT. It yields the protein CASLGGLGQPQHF.

This clonotype came up many times. This chain uses TRBV18 with TRBJ2-7, with TRBD2 as a possible D gene (5 bases). The CDR3 runs to 14 residues. Germline lookup yields CDR1 KGHSH and CDR2 LQKENI. Trimming took off 1 base at V and 2 bases at J, with 9 bases between the two ends. CDR3: CASSPRSLAYEQYF. In nucleotides, the CDR3 is TGTGCCAGCTCACCACGGTCACTAGCCTACGAGCAGTACTTC.

On this clonotype itself: Possible read error: a much larger clone is one base away. The chain uses TRBV11-1 and TRBJ1-1, with D possibly TRBD1 on 5 matching bases. Germline V CDR1 and CDR2: SGHAT, FQDESV (reference sequence). This CDR3 contains 14 residues. V dropped 7 bases and J dropped 5 bases, with 17 bases sitting between them. CDR3 nucleotide sequence: TGTGCCAGCACCTCGGGGGGAGTGGTGACTGAAGCTTTCTTT. Translated, it gives CASTSGGVVTEAFF.